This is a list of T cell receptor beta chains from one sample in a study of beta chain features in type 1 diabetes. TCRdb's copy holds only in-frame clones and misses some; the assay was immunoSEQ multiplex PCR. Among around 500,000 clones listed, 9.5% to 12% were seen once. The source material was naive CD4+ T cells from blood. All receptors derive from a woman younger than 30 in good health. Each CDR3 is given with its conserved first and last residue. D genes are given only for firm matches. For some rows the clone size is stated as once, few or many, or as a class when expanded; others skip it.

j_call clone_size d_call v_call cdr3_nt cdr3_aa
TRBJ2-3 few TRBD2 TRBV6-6 TGTGCCAGCAGTTCCGTTAGCGGGAGGGTTGCAGATACGCAGTATTTT CASSSVSGRVADTQYF
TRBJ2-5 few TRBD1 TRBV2 TGTGCCAGCAGAGGACAGGGAGCCCCCCAAGAGACCCAGTACTTC CASRGQGAPQETQYF
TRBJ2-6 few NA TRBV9 TGTGCCAGCAGCCTACCGGACGACAGCCGTTGGAGGGAAGGGGCCAACGTCCTGACTTTC CASSLPDDSRWREGANVLTF
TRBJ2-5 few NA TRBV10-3 TGTGCCATCAGTGAGGGGGAAGAGACCCAGTACTTC CAISEGEETQYF
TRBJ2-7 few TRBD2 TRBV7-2 TGTGCCAGCAGCTTGGGTAGCGGGAGCCCCTACGAGCAGTACTTC CASSLGSGSPYEQYF
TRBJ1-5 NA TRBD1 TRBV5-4 TGTGCCAGCAGCTTGGTCCCCTCTGGGACAGGGGAGCATCAGCCCCAGCATTTT CASSLVPSGTGEHQPQHF
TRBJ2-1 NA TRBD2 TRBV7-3 TGTGCCAGCAGCCCGAAAGCTAGCGGGTTACTATACAATGAGCAGTTCTTC CASSPKASGLLYNEQFF
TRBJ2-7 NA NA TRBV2 TGTGCCAGCAGGCGCGACGGATGGGGCAACGAGCAGTACTTC CASRRDGWGNEQYF
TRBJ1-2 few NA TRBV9 TGTGCCAGCAGCGTAGAGGGCTATGGCTACACCTTC CASSVEGYGYTF
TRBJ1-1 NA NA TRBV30 TGTGCCTGGAGTGTACTAGTTCGAGGGTTGGGCACTGAAGCTTTCTTT CAWSVLVRGLGTEAFF
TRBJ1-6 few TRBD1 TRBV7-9 TGTGCCAGCAGCTTAAGGCCCCTGACAGGGGGGAATTCACCCCTCCACTTT CASSLRPLTGGNSPLHF
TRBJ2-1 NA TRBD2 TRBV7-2 TGTGCCAGCAGCTTATTTGGAACTAGCGGGGGGAATGAGCAGTTCTTC CASSLFGTSGGNEQFF
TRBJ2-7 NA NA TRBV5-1 TGCGCCAGCAGGCGACGGAAGGGGGTGGTCGTTTACGAGCAGTACTTC CASRRRKGVVVYEQYF
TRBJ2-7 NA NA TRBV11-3 TGTGCCAGCAGCCTCCGCTACGACGAGCAGTACTTC CASSLRYDEQYF
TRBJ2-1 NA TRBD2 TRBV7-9 TGTGCCAGCAGCTTGGTACTAGCGGGGTCCAACAATGAGCAGTTCTTC CASSLVLAGSNNEQFF
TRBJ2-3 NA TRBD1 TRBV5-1 TGCGCCAGCCTGAAAGGGGGCGTCAGTGCAGATACGCAGTATTTT CASLKGGVSADTQYF
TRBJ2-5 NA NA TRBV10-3 TGTGCCATCAGTGGTTGGGGTCAAGAGACCCAGTACTTC CAISGWGQETQYF
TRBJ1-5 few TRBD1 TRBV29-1 TGCAGCGTTGGAGACAGGGGGGCGGAGCCCCAGCATTTT CSVGDRGAEPQHF
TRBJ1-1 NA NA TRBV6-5 TGTGCCAGCAGTTACTCGGCATACGGGAGAATCCCTGAAGCTTTCTTT CASSYSAYGRIPEAFF
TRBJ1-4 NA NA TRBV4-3 TGCGCCAGCAGCCAAGCGACCCGGGGGTTTAGCGAAAAACTGTTTTTT CASSQATRGFSEKLFF
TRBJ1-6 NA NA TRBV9 TGTGCCAGCAGCGCCAGGGGCCGTAATTCACCCCTCCACTTT CASSARGRNSPLHF
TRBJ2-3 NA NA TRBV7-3 TGTGCCAGCAGCCCGGTAGTGCTGGGGGGCGGAGATACGCAGTATTTT CASSPVVLGGGDTQYF
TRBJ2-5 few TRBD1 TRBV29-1 TGCAGCGTCCCAATAGACAGGGGTCCGACCCAGTACTTC CSVPIDRGPTQYF
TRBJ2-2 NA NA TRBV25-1 TGTGCCAGCGCACACAGGGCGGGAGCCGGGGAGCTGTTTTTT CASAHRAGAGELFF
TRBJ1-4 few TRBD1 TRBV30 TGTGCCTGGAGCCCTACAGGGGGCTATGAAAAACTGTTTTTT CAWSPTGGYEKLFF
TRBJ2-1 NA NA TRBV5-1 TGCGCCAGCAGCTTGGCGAGGGGCCGGGAGTACAATGAGCAGTTCTTC CASSLARGREYNEQFF
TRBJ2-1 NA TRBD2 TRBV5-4 TGTGCCAGCAGCTTGCAGACTAGCGGCTACAATGAGCAGTTCTTC CASSLQTSGYNEQFF
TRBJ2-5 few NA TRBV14 TGTGCCAGCAGCCACAACGACAGGACCCGGGCCCAGTACTTC CASSHNDRTRAQYF
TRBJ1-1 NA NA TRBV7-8 TGTGCCAGCAGCTTAGAGCTGCGGCCCCGGAACACTGAAGCTTTCTTT CASSLELRPRNTEAFF